Each of the 9 T cell receptor beta chains below was sequenced from the same sample in a study of CXCR3-negative and CXCR3-positive naive CD8 T cells. These receptors lack a known antigen. Study results and limitations: A higher hydrophobicity marked the TRB CDR3s of CXCR3-positive naive cells versus CXCR3-negative naive cells.

UMI labels and 5' RACE were used to prepare the TRB cDNA libraries. Using the 5' RACE reads, TCRdb records one entry per CDR3 protein without DNA. Its clone listing holds some 130,000 distinct CDR3 sequences. Sequenced: naive CXCR3+ CD8+ T cells from blood. The subset: CD45RO-CCR7+CD27+CD95- naive CD8+ T cells expressing CXCR3 (TNR3+). Receptor source: a human donor in good health. Some clones in this sample may be carry-over from other donors' samples.

The chain carries TRBV6-5 and TRBJ2-3. This CDR3 comprises 16 residues. CDR1 and CDR2 from the germline V gene are MNHEY and SVGAGI. This CDR3 reads CASSYPDEVGTDTQYF.

CDR3 amino acids: CSVRPSGRETQYF. The chain employs TRBV29-1 and TRBJ2-5; TCRdb calls TRBD2, which cannot be checked without DNA. The CDR3 has 13 residues. Germline CDR1 reads SQVTM; CDR2 reads ANQGSEA.

This sequence joins TRBV10-1 and TRBJ1-1. CDR1 and CDR2 from the germline V gene are WNHNN and SYGVQD (reference sequence). The CDR3 is made up of 15 amino acids. Here the CDR3 reads CASGEGFSDSEEAFF.

The V gene is TRBV13, the J gene TRBJ2-1. This CDR3 region has 12 residues. Germline V gene data show CDR1 as PRHDT and CDR2 as FYEKMQ (reference sequence). Here the CDR3 reads CASSLAYNEQFF.

J is TRBJ2-7 and V is TRBV20-1; TCRdb returns TRBD1, unconfirmable since there is no DNA. Looked up from germline, CDR1 is DFQATT and CDR2 is SNEGSKA (reference sequence). CDR3 length: 13 amino acids. The CDR3: CSARATGNYEQYF.

The chain is built from TRBV29-1 and TRBJ2-3; absent DNA, TCRdb's TRBD2 call cannot be checked. Germline V gives CDR1 SQVTM, CDR2 ANQGSEA. The CDR3 is 14 amino acids. The CDR3 loop reads CSVGGLAGGDTQYF.

This chain joins TRBV5-4 and TRBJ2-1; without DNA, the TCRdb call of TRBD2 cannot be checked. Germline assignment: CDR1 SGHNT and CDR2 YYREEE (reference sequence). The length of the CDR3 is 14 residues. The CDR3 is CASSSGRDYNEQFF. Full variable domain (remainder filled in from reference TRBV5-4 and TRBJ2-1): ETGVTQSPTHLIKTRGQQVTLRCSSQSGHNTVSWYQQALGQGPQFIFQYYREEENGRGNFPPRFSGLQFPNYSSELNVNALELDDSALYLCASSSGRDYNEQFFGPGTRLTVL.

The chain recombines TRBV21-1 with TRBJ2-1; TCRdb returns TRBD1, unconfirmable since there is no DNA. TRBV21-1 is tagged as a pseudogene. This CDR3 is built from 15 residues. CDR3: CASSPIQTGGNEQFF.

The chain has TRBV11-2 and TRBJ2-3; TCRdb designates TRBD2, a call that cannot be tested without DNA. The length of the CDR3 is 16 residues. The V gene's germline CDR1 is SGHAT and CDR2 FQNNGV. This CDR3 is CASSSPSAGVTDTQYF.